This T cell receptor beta chain was profiled in a study of OX40 agonist ivuxolimab in advanced cancers. General observations from the study: There was clonal expansion of CD4+ and CD8+ blood T cells by week 6 at 0.1 to 3.0 mg/kg. Clonal expansion in partial responders at 0.1-3.0 mg/kg ranked among the lowest.

Details on this clone: Its antigen is unidentified.

Repertoires were generated with immunoSEQ multiplex PCR, while TCRdb's copy carries only in-frame clones and drops some. The repertoire holds some 80,000 clones, roughly 81% seen once, with 20% to 25% in the top ten. Trimming removed 6 bases from V and 9 bases from J; junction bases left unmatched: 7. The CDR3 has 13 amino acids. The germline gives CDR1 MNHEY, CDR2 SMNVEV (reference sequence). The receptor's source is an adult with an advanced solid tumor such as melanoma, head and neck, liver or kidney cancer. The V and J genes are TRBV27 and TRBJ2-4; TRBD1 aligns across 8 bases. This material consisted of CD4+ or CD8+ T cells sorted from blood, taken in a trial of the OX40 agonist ivuxolimab. CDR3 loop: CASRLLDRGIQYF. The CDR3 region has the DNA TGTGCCAGCAGGTTACTAGACAGGGGCATTCAGTACTTC.